These 23 T cell receptor beta chains share one sample of origin, sequenced in a study of graft-versus-host responses after intestinal transplantation. Sequenced by immunoSEQ multiplex PCR; TCRdb stores in-frame clones only, minus some. The table has 25,000 to 30,000 clones, 82% seen once. These receptors lack a known antigen. The sample here was unstimulated CD4+ T cells sorted from spleen or lymph node cells, taken before intestinal transplant. The source of these receptors is a human donor who received an intestinal transplant.

This chain links TRBV28 with TRBJ2-2; TRBD2 agrees at 12 bases. The CDR3 contains 16 residues. Trimming cost V 5 bases and J 0 bases; bases outside gene matches: 1. CDR1 and CDR2 (germline): MDHEN, SYDVKM. This CDR3 is CASSPSGRANTGELFF. CDR3 bases: TGTGCCAGCAGTCCTAGCGGGAGGGCGAACACCGGGGAGCTGTTTTTT.

The chain recombines TRBV7-3 with TRBJ1-1, with TRBD1 matching over 9 bases. This CDR3 is 16 amino acids long. V lost 2 bases to trimming and J lost 5 bases; unmatched junction nucleotides: 9. CDR1 is SGHTA, CDR2 FQGTGA, per germline. The CDR3 is CASSLRAGTGKTEAFF. CDR3 DNA sequence: TGTGCCAGCAGCTTACGGGCCGGGACAGGGAAAACTGAAGCTTTCTTT. Full variable domain (missing parts from reference TRBV7-3 and TRBJ1-1): GAGVSQTPSNKVTEKGKYVELRCDPISGHTALYWYRQSLGQGPEFLIYFQGTGAADDSGLPNDRFFAVRPEGSVSTLKIQRTERGDSAVYLCASSLRAGTGKTEAFFGQGTRLTVV.

The chain links TRBV4-1 to TRBJ1-3; D ambiguous. The length of the CDR3 is 15 residues. V was clipped by 2 bases and J by 0 bases, with 8 bases between them. Germline V gene lookup returns CDR1 MGHRA and CDR2 YSYEKL. Here the CDR3 reads CASSQPLSSGNTIYF. The CDR3 region has the DNA TGCGCCAGCAGCCAACCACTCAGCTCTGGAAACACCATATATTTT.

This clone turned up a few times. V is TRBV6-5 and J is TRBJ2-2, with 10 bases matching TRBD2. V dropped 0 bases and J dropped 8; count of bases not matched to a gene: 0. The CDR3 covers 14 residues. Germline V gene lookup returns CDR1 MNHEY and CDR2 SVGAGI. CDR3 in DNA: TGTGCCAGCAGTTACTCGACTAGCGGGGGGGAGCTGTTTTTT. Amino acid sequence: CASSYSTSGGELFF.

The V call is TRBV4-1, the J call TRBJ2-2; TRBD1 agrees at 8 bases. V dropped 1 base and J dropped 7; count of bases not matched to a gene: 5. The V gene's germline CDR1 is MGHRA and CDR2 YSYEKL. The CDR3 totals 15 residues. CDR3 coding DNA: TGCGCCAGCAGCCAAGGTGTGACAGGGGTCGGGGAGCTGTTTTTT. Its protein product is CASSQGVTGVGELFF.

The gene calls are TRBV19 and TRBJ2-1; perhaps TRBD2 as D (5 bases). Between the trimmed V and J ends, which lost 6 bases and 0 bases, there was a span of 18 bases. CDR3 length equals 17 residues. Germline V gene data show CDR1 as LNHDA and CDR2 as SQIVND (reference sequence). In DNA, the CDR3 is TGTGCCAGTAGCGGTGCCATTCGCGGGTCCTCCTACAATGAGCAGTTCTTC. Translation: CASSGAIRGSSYNEQFF.

This clone was detected only a few times. The J gene is TRBJ2-3, the V gene TRBV5-1, with 9 bases identical to TRBD2. V was pared by 2 bases and J by 2 bases, with 6 bases of the junction left unmatched. Per the germline V gene, CDR1 is SGHRS and CDR2 is YFSETQ. The CDR3 contains 16 residues. The DNA of the CDR3 is TGCGCCAGCAGCTTATGGGCGGGGGGGTCCACAGATACGCAGTATTTT. It translates to CASSLWAGGSTDTQYF.

The gene calls are TRBV6-1 and TRBJ1-2; D may be TRBD1 (5 bases). Germline V gene data show CDR1 as MNHNS and CDR2 as SASEGT. The ends were cut back, 4 bases at V and 0 bases at J, with 9 bases in the middle. The CDR3 is 14 residues long. CDR3 sequence reads: CASSVRTPNYGYTF. The CDR3 nucleotides are TGTGCCAGCAGTGTGAGGACACCTAACTATGGCTACACCTTC.

This clone appeared a single time. The chain carries TRBV15 and TRBJ1-4, with D perhaps TRBD1 (5 bases). This CDR3 region has 16 residues. V was cut by 0 bases and J by 8 bases, with 16 bases left in between. Germline V gives CDR1 LNHNV, CDR2 YYDKDF (reference sequence). The CDR3 region is CATSRDESGLREKLFF. CDR3 DNA: TGTGCCACCAGCAGAGATGAGTCAGGGTTAAGAGAAAAACTGTTTTTT.

Concerning this clone itself: Compared with germline, one end of the junction differs, possibly owing to a read error. The chain carries TRBV7-7 and TRBJ2-2; perhaps TRBD2 as D (5 bases). CDR1 is SSHAT and CDR2 is FNYEAQ in the germline V gene (reference sequence). CDR3 length equals 13 residues. The CDR3 region has the DNA TGTGCTAGCAGCCCTGACGGGGCCGGGGAGCTGTTTTTT. It translates to CASSPDGAGELFF.

The genes are TRBV6-4 and TRBJ2-3; no clear D gene. The germline V gene encodes CDR1 MRHNA and CDR2 SNTAGT. This CDR3 spans 13 amino acids. With 5 bases removed from V and 1 base from J, the gap between germline ends came to 7 bases. The CDR3 nucleotides read TGTGCCAGCAGTCAGTCTGGCACAGATACGCAGTATTTT. This codes for CASSQSGTDTQYF.

This clone was found once. The chain links TRBV5-5 to TRBJ2-7; perhaps D is TRBD1 or TRBD2 (6 bases each). Trimming shortened V by 5 bases and J by 3 bases, and 18 bases separated the two germline ends. The CDR3 totals 15 residues. Germline V gene sequence: CDR1 SGHKS, CDR2 YYEKEE (reference sequence). The CDR3 protein is CASSSSGDMFYEQYF. CDR3 coding DNA: TGTGCCAGCAGTTCCTCGGGGGACATGTTCTACGAGCAGTACTTC.

The chain uses TRBV7-9 and TRBJ1-2, with 9 bases that match TRBD1. Germline trimming cut 4 bases from V and 4 bases from J; bases unmatched to any gene: 4. CDR1 is SEHNR and CDR2 is FQNEAQ in the germline V gene (reference sequence). This CDR3 is 14 amino acids long. DNA of the CDR3: TGTGCCAGCAGCTCCGACAGGGGGGCCTATGGCTACACCTTC. Translated, it gives CASSSDRGAYGYTF.

V usage is TRBV5-4 and J usage is TRBJ2-1, with 11 bases fitting TRBD2. Germline loops: CDR1 SGHNT, CDR2 YYREEE (reference sequence). This CDR3 is built from 16 residues. Trimming removed 4 bases from V and 7 bases from J; junction bases left unmatched: 10. CDR3: CASSTGTSGHTNEQFF. CDR3 in DNA: TGTGCCAGCAGCACGGGGACTAGCGGCCACACTAATGAGCAGTTCTTC.

In this sample, this clone turned up a few times. This sequence joins TRBV12-5 and TRBJ1-1; tentative D call: TRBD1 (5 bases). The germline CDR1 and CDR2 sequences are LGHNT and FRNRAP. V shed 0 bases and J shed 0 bases, with 11 bases lying between them. The CDR3 runs 16 residues. CDR3 sequence reads: CASGLVAGHMNTEAFF. DNA for the CDR3: TGTGCTAGTGGTTTGGTAGCGGGGCATATGAACACTGAAGCTTTCTTT.

The chain carries TRBV4-1 and TRBJ1-5, with TRBD1 as a possible D gene (5 bases). CDR3 length: 18 residues. Germline CDR1 is MGHRA and CDR2 is YSYEKL. V was pared by 0 bases and J by 4 bases, with 19 bases between. The CDR3 nucleotides are TGCGCCAGCAGCCAAGACGCCTTAGGGGCTAACCGGAATCAGCCCCAGCATTTT. Protein: CASSQDALGANRNQPQHF.

This chain connects TRBV7-3 to TRBJ2-1, with unresolved D. The CDR3 covers 13 residues. With 2 bases removed from V and 2 bases from J, the gap between germline ends came to 4 bases. CDR1 is SGHTA and CDR2 is FQGTGA in the germline V gene. CDR3 sequence (DNA): TGTGCCAGCAGCTTAGGAGCCTACAATGAGCAGTTCTTC. Protein sequence: CASSLGAYNEQFF.

The chain links TRBV27 to TRBJ2-7; D is unclear. V shed 5 bases and J shed 2 bases, with 10 bases lying between them. The CDR3 contains 13 residues. CDR1 is MNHEY, CDR2 SMNVEV, per germline (reference sequence). CDR3 in DNA: TGTGCCAGCAGTCAGTCAACCCCCTACGAGCAGTACTTC. It is translated as CASSQSTPYEQYF.

This clone was seen only a few times. CDR3 residues: CASSFWQGAKGYTF. In DNA form, the CDR3 reads TGTGCCAGCAGCTTTTGGCAGGGGGCGAAGGGCTACACCTTC. V gene TRBV7-9 combines with J gene TRBJ1-2, with 8 positions matching TRBD1. CDR3 length: 14 amino acids. V was pared by 3 bases and J by 8 bases, with 8 bases of the junction left unmatched. CDR1 and CDR2 (germline): SEHNR, FQNEAQ (reference sequence). Full variable domain (outside the CDR3, taken from reference TRBV7-9 and TRBJ1-2): DTGVSQNPRHKITKRGQNVTFRCDPISEHNRLYWYRQTLGQGPEFLTYFQNEAQLEKSRLLSDRFSAERPKGSFSTLEIQRTEQGDSAMYLCASSFWQGAKGYTFGSGTRLTVV.

This chain connects TRBV5-1 to TRBJ2-1; D is undetermined. The CDR3 extends over 16 amino acids. Germline CDR1 reads SGHRS; CDR2 reads YFSETQ. V was shortened by 0 bases and J by 0 bases, with 10 bases between the two germline ends. The CDR3 sequence: CASSLGARSSYNEQFF. For the CDR3, the DNA is TGCGCCAGCAGCTTGGGGGCTAGAAGCTCCTACAATGAGCAGTTCTTC.

This sequence joins TRBV9 and TRBJ2-2, with a tentative D call TRBD2 (5 bases). V gave up 5 bases and J gave up 0 bases, with 8 bases separating them. CDR1 SGDLS and CDR2 YYNGEE come from the germline V gene. The length of the CDR3 is 14 residues. CDR3 amino acids: CASRVGANTGELFF. The DNA for the CDR3 is TGTGCCAGCAGGGTCGGGGCGAACACCGGGGAGCTGTTTTTT. The variable domain in full, completed from reference TRBV9 and TRBJ2-2, reads DSGVTQTPKHLITATGQRVTLRCSPRSGDLSVYWYQQSLDQGLQFLIQYYNGEERAKGNILERFSAQQFPDLHSELNLSSLELGDSALYFCASRVGANTGELFFGEGSRLTVL.

V gene TRBV18 combines with J gene TRBJ1-1; maybe TRBD1 (5 bases). Germline assignment: CDR1 KGHSH and CDR2 LQKENI. CDR3 length: 13 amino acids. Trimming pared 3 bases from V and 6 bases from J, leaving 11 bases between. The CDR3 nucleotides are TGTGCCAGCTCACCGGGTGGGGGGGCTGAAGCTTTCTTT. Translating gives CASSPGGGAEAFF.

The J gene is TRBJ1-2, the V gene TRBV5-1; possibly TRBD1 for D (6 bases). Germline CDR1 is SGHRS and CDR2 is YFSETQ. Trimming took 5 bases from V and 8 from J, leaving 16 bases between them. CDR3 length equals 13 residues. CDR3 sequence: CASSPTGTKGYTF. The CDR3 DNA reads as TGCGCCAGCAGTCCTACCGGGACAAAAGGCTACACCTTC. Full variable domain (remainder filled in from reference TRBV5-1 and TRBJ1-2): KAGVTQTPRYLIKTRGQQVTLSCSPISGHRSVSWYQQTPGQGLQFLFEYFSETQRNKGNFPGRFSGRQFSNSRSEMNVSTLELGDSALYLCASSPTGTKGYTFGSGTRLTVV.